Following are 18 T cell receptor beta chains from one sample sequenced in a study of regulatory T cells in long-lasting Graves disease. Time point: persistent/refractory GD, antithyroid drugs over 5 years with positive TRAb. Extracted PBMC RNA gave rise to the TCR library. To make TCR beta libraries, researchers used iRepertoire HTBI primers and Arm-PCR of CDR3 regions. MiXCR, applied by TCRdb to the multiplex PCR reads, yields one record per CDR3 protein. The table lists hundreds of thousands of distinct CDR3 sequences, approximately 21% of them singletons. The input for sequencing was peripheral blood mononuclear cells (PBMCs), taken when the disease was refractory, from a patient treated with antithyroid drugs. The source of these receptors is a female donor with Graves disease.

This clonotype appeared many times. V gene TRBV7-8 combines with J gene TRBJ1-1, with 9 bases matching TRBD1. The CDR3 has 15 amino acids. CDR1 is SGHVS and CDR2 is FQNEAQ in the germline V gene. V dropped 5 bases and J dropped 4; count of bases not matched to a gene: 8. The CDR3 nucleotides are TGTGCCAGCAGCAATGGGACAGGGTTCGTCACTGAAGCTTTCTTT. It encodes CASSNGTGFVTEAFF.

This clonotype was found many times. The V and J genes are TRBV2 and TRBJ1-2; D call uncertain. CDR3 length: 13 residues. V lost 4 bases and J lost 1, with 7 bases in between. Germline V gene sequence: CDR1 SNHLY, CDR2 FYNNEI. CDR3 loop: CASSGRINYGYTF. The DNA for the CDR3 is TGTGCCAGCAGTGGCAGAATTAACTATGGCTACACCTTC.

This clonotype came up many times. The chain joins TRBV11-1 to TRBJ1-1; TRBD1 agrees at 10 bases. There are 16 residues in the CDR3. The V gene's germline CDR1 is SGHAT and CDR2 FQDESV (reference sequence). V dropped 4 bases and J dropped 1; count of bases not matched to a gene: 6. This CDR3 is CASSYRQGAGNTEAFF. CDR3 coding DNA: TGTGCCAGCAGCTACAGACAGGGGGCAGGGAACACTGAAGCTTTCTTT.

This clonotype was recorded at least ten times. The gene calls are TRBV28 and TRBJ2-7; possible D gene TRBD1, 6 bases. Trimming stripped 6 bases from V and 1 base from J, with 16 bases between. The germline CDR1 and CDR2 sequences are MDHEN and SYDVKM. CDR3 length: 15 amino acids. This chain's CDR3 is CASSSPRGDSYEQYF. The CDR3 bases are TGTGCCAGCAGCTCCCCCAGGGGCGATTCCTACGAGCAGTACTTC.

This clonotype was found a few times. The chain combines TRBV19 with TRBJ1-2; D might be TRBD1 (5 bases). Trimming stripped 5 bases from V and 4 bases from J, with 11 bases between. The V gene's germline CDR1 is LNHDA and CDR2 SQIVND (reference sequence). The CDR3 sequence is 13 residues long. The CDR3 here is CASSRRTPYGYTF. The DNA for the CDR3 is TGTGCCAGTAGTCGAAGGACACCCTATGGCTACACCTTC.

This clonotype has ten or more counts. V gene TRBV20-1 combines with J gene TRBJ2-5; D is unclear. From germline, CDR1 is DFQATT and CDR2 SNEGSKA (reference sequence). CDR3 length: 10 amino acids. Trimming shortened V by 2 bases and J by 5 bases, and 3 bases separated the two germline ends. The CDR3 DNA is TGCAGTGCTAGACGGGAGACCCAGTACTTC. This codes for CSARRETQYF.

This clonotype has at least ten counts. The chain links TRBV7-6 to TRBJ1-6; D not certain. Trimming stripped 1 base from V and 6 bases from J, with 10 bases between. The CDR3 loop spans 15 amino acids. Germline CDR1 and CDR2: SGHVS and FNYEAQ. The CDR3 DNA reads as TGTGCCAGCAGCTTAGGAGGGCACAGTAATTCACCCCTCCACTTT. Its protein product is CASSLGGHSNSPLHF. The full variable domain, rest sourced from reference TRBV7-6 and TRBJ1-6, is GAGVSQSPRYKVTKRGQDVALRCDPISGHVSLYWYRQALGQGPEFLTYFNYEAQQDKSGLPNDRFSAERPEGSISTLTIQRTEQRDSAMYRCASSLGGHSNSPLHFGNGTRLTVT.

The chain joins TRBV5-1 to TRBJ1-3, with no clear D. The V end was cut by 0 bases, the J end by 0 bases, with 10 bases between. CDR1 is SGHRS and CDR2 is YFSETQ in the germline V gene. The CDR3 extends over 16 amino acids. Here the CDR3 DNA reads TGCGCCAGCAGCTTGGCAGACGTCCGCTCTGGAAACACCATATATTTT. Protein product: CASSLADVRSGNTIYF.

The V gene is TRBV3-1, the J gene TRBJ2-1, with TRBD2 matching over 11 bases. The CDR3 loop spans 15 amino acids. Per the germline V gene, CDR1 is LGHDT and CDR2 is YNNKEL (reference sequence). The junction had 4 bases not matched to a gene; V was cut back by 6 bases and J by 3 bases. CDR3 nucleotide sequence: TGTGCCAGCAGGACTAGCGGGGCACTCTACAATGAGCAGTTCTTC. This codes for CASRTSGALYNEQFF.

The sample holds many counts of this clonotype. The CDR3 loop reads CASSFGASETQYF. The CDR3 DNA reads as TGTGCCAGCAGCTTCGGGGCCTCGGAGACCCAGTACTTC. The chain couples TRBV7-3 to TRBJ2-5; D tentatively reads TRBD1 or TRBD2 (5 bases each). V was clipped by 3 bases and J by 5 bases, with 10 bases between them. Germline-derived CDR1 and CDR2 are SGHTA and FQGTGA. There are 13 residues in the CDR3.

This clonotype was seen more than once but under ten times. The genes are TRBV9 and TRBJ1-6, with 7 bases that match TRBD1. Germline lookup yields CDR1 SGDLS and CDR2 YYNGEE. V lost 4 bases, J lost 5 bases, and 9 bases stayed unmatched. The CDR3 sequence is 16 residues long. The CDR3 DNA sequence: TGTGCCAGCAGCAACCAAGGGGGCGGAGATAATTCACCCCTCCACTTT. This sequence encodes CASSNQGGGDNSPLHF.

The chain carries TRBV7-9 and TRBJ2-7; 11 nucleotides line up with TRBD1. The ends lost 2 bases at V and 2 bases at J; junction bases unmatched: 5. Germline loops: CDR1 SEHNR, CDR2 FQNEAQ (reference sequence). This CDR3 comprises 16 residues. CDR3 in DNA: TGTGCCAGCAGCTTATCCGGGGACAGGGGGACCTACGAGCAGTACTTC. This encodes CASSLSGDRGTYEQYF.

Worth noting for this clonotype: At one end, the junction sequence differs from germline, possibly due to a read error. The chain couples TRBV7-6 to TRBJ2-7, with D possibly being TRBD1 (6 bases). The CDR3 runs 15 residues. CDR1 SGHVS and CDR2 FNYEAQ come from the germline V gene. CDR3 region: CVSSPTGQGNYEQYF. CDR3 in DNA: TGTGTCAGCAGCCCAACGGGGCAGGGGAACTACGAGCAGTACTTC.

This sequence joins TRBV7-6 and TRBJ1-1; D ambiguous. CDR3 length equals 15 residues. The germline V gene has CDR1 SGHVS and CDR2 FNYEAQ. Trimming pared 1 base from V and 8 bases from J, leaving 17 bases between. The DNA for the CDR3 is TGTGCCAGCAGCTTAGATCCGAATGAAGGTCAGGAAGCTTTCTTT. Amino acid sequence: CASSLDPNEGQEAFF.

The table lists this clonotype with many counts. This chain connects TRBV29-1 to TRBJ1-2; D is uncertain. The CDR3 has 13 amino acids. V lost 6 bases, J lost 2 bases, and 13 bases lay in between. Germline V gives CDR1 SQVTM, CDR2 ANQGSEA. The DNA of the CDR3 is TGCAGCGTGACGTGGGGAGGAAACTATGGCTACACCTTC. This sequence encodes CSVTWGGNYGYTF.

J is TRBJ2-5 and V is TRBV19, with 14 bases matching TRBD2. V lost 5 bases to trimming and J lost 3 bases; unmatched junction nucleotides: 5. The CDR3 extends over 16 amino acids. The V gene's germline CDR1 is LNHDA and CDR2 SQIVND (reference sequence). CDR3 nucleotide sequence: TGTGCCAGTAGTGAGTCGGGACTAGCGGGAGAAGAGACCCAGTACTTC. This encodes CASSESGLAGEETQYF.

The genes are TRBV12-3 or TRBV12-4 and TRBJ2-1; maybe TRBD1 (5 bases). V lost 0 bases and J 6 bases, leaving 12 bases between the germline ends. The CDR3 loop spans 15 amino acids. CDR3 sequence: CASSLARTPPNEQFF. CDR3 DNA sequence: TGTGCCAGCAGTTTAGCGAGGACACCTCCCAATGAGCAGTTCTTC.

The rearrangement uses TRBV7-9 and TRBJ2-7; TRBD2 matches at 12 bases. Germline CDR1 SEHNR, CDR2 FQNEAQ (reference sequence). The CDR3 is 18 amino acids. The junction had 12 bases not matched to a gene; V was cut back by 4 bases and J by 2 bases. The CDR3 sequence: CASSYPSTSGGQPYEQYF. CDR3 nucleotide sequence: TGTGCCAGCAGCTACCCCTCGACTAGCGGGGGACAACCCTACGAGCAGTACTTC.